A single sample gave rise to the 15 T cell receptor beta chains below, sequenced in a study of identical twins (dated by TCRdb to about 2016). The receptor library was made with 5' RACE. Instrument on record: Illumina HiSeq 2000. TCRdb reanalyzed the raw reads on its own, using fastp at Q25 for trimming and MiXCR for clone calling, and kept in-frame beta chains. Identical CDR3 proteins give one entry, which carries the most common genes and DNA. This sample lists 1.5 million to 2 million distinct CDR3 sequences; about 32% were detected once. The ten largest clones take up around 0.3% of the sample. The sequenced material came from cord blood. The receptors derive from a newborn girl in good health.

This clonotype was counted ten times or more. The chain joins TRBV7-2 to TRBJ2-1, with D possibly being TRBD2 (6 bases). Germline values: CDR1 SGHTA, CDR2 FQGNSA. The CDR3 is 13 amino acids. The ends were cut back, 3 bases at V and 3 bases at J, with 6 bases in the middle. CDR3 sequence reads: CASSLTSYNEQFF. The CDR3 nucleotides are TGTGCCAGCAGCTTGACTAGCTACAATGAGCAGTTCTTC.

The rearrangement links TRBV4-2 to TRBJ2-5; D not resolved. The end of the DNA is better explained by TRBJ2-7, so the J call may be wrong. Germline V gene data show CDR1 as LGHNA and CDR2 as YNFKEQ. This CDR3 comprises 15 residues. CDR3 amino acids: CASSQVANPDYEQYF. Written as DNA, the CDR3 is TGTGCCAGCAGCCAAGTGGCTAACCCCGACTACGAGCAGTACTTC.

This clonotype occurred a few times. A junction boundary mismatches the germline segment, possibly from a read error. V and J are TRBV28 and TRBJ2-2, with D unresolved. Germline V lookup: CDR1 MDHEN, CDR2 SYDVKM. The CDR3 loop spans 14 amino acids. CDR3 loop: CAGSLVGETGELFF. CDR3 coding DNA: TGTGCCGGCAGTTTGGTAGGAGAGACCGGGGAGCTGTTTTTT.

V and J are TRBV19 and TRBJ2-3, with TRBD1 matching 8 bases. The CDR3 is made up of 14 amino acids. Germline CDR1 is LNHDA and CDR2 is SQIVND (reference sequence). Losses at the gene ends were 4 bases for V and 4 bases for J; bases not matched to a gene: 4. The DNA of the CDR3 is TGTGCCAGTAGTACGGGACAGGCGCCAGATACGCAGTATTTT. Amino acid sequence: CASSTGQAPDTQYF.

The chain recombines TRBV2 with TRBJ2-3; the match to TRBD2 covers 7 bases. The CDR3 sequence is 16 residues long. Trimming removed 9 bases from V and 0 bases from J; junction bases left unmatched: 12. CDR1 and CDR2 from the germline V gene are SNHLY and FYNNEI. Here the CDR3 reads CASGRRLAASTDTQYF. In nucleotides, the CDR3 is TGTGCCAGTGGCCGGAGACTAGCTGCTAGCACAGATACGCAGTATTTT. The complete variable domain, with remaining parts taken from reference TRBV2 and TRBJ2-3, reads EPEVTQTPSHQVTQMGQEVILRCVPISNHLYFYWYRQILGQKVEFLVSFYNNEISEKSEIFDDQFSVERPDGSNFTLKIRSTKLEDSAMYFCASGRRLAASTDTQYFGPGTRLTVL.

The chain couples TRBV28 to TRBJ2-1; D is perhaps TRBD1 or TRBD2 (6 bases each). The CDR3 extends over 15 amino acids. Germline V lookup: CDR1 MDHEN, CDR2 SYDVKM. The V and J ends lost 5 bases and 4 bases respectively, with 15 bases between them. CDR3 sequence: CASSPTRGVYNEQFF. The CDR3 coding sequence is TGTGCCAGCAGTCCAACTAGGGGGGTTTACAATGAGCAGTTCTTC.

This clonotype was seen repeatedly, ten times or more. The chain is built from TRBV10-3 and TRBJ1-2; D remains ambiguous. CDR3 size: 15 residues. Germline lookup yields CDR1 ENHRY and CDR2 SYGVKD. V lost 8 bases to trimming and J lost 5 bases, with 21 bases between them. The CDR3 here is CAIVDARSPGYGYTF. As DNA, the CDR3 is TGTGCCATCGTTGACGCCCGATCACCGGGGTATGGCTACACCTTC.

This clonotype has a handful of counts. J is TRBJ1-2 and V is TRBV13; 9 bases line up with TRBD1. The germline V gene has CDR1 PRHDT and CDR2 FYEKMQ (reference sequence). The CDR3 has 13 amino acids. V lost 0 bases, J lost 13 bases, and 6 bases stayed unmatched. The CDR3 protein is CASSLGGTGYSTF. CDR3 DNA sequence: TGTGCCAGCAGCTTAGGCGGGACAGGGTATAGCACCTTC.

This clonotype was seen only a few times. CDR3 sequence (DNA): TGTGCCAGCCGAACGGCCGGACGGAGCTCCTATAATTCACCCCTCCACTTT. Its protein is CASRTAGRSSYNSPLHF. The rearrangement links TRBV28 to TRBJ1-6; the D is unclear. This CDR3 comprises 17 residues. V lost 8 bases to trimming and J lost 0 bases, with 17 bases between them. Germline CDR1 MDHEN, CDR2 SYDVKM. Combining the CDR3 with reference TRBV28 and TRBJ1-6 gives the whole variable domain DVKVTQSSRYLVKRTGEKVFLECVQDMDHENMFWYRQDPGLGLRLIYFSYDVKMKEKGDIPEGYSVSREKKERFSLILESASTNQTSMYLCASRTAGRSSYNSPLHFGNGTRLTVT.

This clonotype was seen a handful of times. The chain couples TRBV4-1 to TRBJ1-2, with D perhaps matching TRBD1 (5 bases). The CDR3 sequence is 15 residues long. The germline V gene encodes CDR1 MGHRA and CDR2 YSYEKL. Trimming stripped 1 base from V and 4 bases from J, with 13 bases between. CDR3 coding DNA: TGCGCCAGCAGCCAAGGAAGCAGGGCCCTCTATGGCTACACCTTC. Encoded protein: CASSQGSRALYGYTF.

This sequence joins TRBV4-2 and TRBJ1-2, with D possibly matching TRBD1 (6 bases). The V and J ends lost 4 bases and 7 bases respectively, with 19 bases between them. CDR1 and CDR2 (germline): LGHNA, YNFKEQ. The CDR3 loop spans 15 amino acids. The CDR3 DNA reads TGTGCCAGCAGCCTCTCGGGGAGGGACATTTCTGGCTACACCTTC. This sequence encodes CASSLSGRDISGYTF.

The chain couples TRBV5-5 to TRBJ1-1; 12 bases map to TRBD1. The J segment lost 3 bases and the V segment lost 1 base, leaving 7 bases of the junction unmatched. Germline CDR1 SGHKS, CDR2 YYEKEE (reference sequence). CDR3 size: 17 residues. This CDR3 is CASSLWGTGGRDTEAFF. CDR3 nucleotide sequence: TGTGCCAGCAGCTTGTGGGGGACAGGGGGCCGGGACACTGAAGCTTTCTTT.

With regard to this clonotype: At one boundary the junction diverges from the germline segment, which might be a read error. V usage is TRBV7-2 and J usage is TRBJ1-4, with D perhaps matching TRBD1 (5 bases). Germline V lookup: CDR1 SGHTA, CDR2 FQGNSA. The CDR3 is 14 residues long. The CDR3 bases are TGTGCCAGCAGCTTAGGACAGCCAAATGAAAGACTGTTTTTT. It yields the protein CASSLGQPNERLFF. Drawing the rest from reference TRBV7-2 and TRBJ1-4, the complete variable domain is GAGVSQSPSNKVTEKGKDVELRCDPISGHTALYWYRQSLGQGLEFLIYFQGNSAPDKSGLPSDRFSAERTGGSVSTLTIQRTQQEDSAVYLCASSLGQPNERLFFGSGTQLSVL.

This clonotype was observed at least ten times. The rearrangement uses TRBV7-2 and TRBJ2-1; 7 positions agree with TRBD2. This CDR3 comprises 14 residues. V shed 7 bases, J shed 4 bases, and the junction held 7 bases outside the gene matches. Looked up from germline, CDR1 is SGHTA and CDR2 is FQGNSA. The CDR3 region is CASNPGLEYNEQFF. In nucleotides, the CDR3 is TGTGCCAGCAACCCCGGACTAGAGTACAATGAGCAGTTCTTC.

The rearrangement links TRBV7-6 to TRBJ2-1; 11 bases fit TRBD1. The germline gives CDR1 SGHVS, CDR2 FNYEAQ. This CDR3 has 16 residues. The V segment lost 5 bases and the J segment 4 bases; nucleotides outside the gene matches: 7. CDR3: CASSLSGQGVYNEQFF. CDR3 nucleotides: TGTGCCAGCAGCCTATCGGGACAGGGGGTATACAATGAGCAGTTCTTC.